This T cell receptor beta chain was found in a study of blood T cells in healthy people across ages. The use of a sample-barcoded 5' primer and a J-beta primer mix characterized a second PCR of roughly 6 to 11 cycles. MiXCR, applied by TCRdb to the 5' RACE reads, yields one record per CDR3 protein. Altogether about 1.4 million distinct CDR3 sequences are present, 59% being singletons, with the ten largest covering under 8.5%. The amount of total RNA extracted per sample was at least 5 micrograms. Study-wide points: Estimated diversity, derived from one million T cells, was regarded as an underestimate. Correlation between TCR beta diversity and naive T cell percentage was strong.

Trimming took off 8 bases at V and 4 bases at J, with 16 bases between the two ends. Looked up from germline, CDR1 is SNHLY and CDR2 is FYNNEI. The CDR3 covers 14 residues. Of note for this clonotype: Its target is unknown.

The clonotype comes from a man between 18 and 29 years old in good health. Sequencing input: blood. The chain recombines TRBV2 with TRBJ2-3, with D maybe TRBD1 (8 bases). CDR3 sequence (DNA): TGTGCCAGCCAACAGGGGGGGAGCGCAGATACGCAGTATTTT. This sequence encodes CASQQGGSADTQYF.